This TCR beta chain derives from a study of blood T cell repertoires in COVID-19. Study-wide background: COVID-19 samples, acute and convalescent, were from the United States, Italy and Spain. PBMCs, B-cell-depleted T cells, or T cells were the source of the cDNA or gDNA that made up the material.

Worth noting for this clone: Other nucleotide sequences in the sample specify the same CDR3.

In the original analysis: Nucleated cell counts were estimated from reference gene primer amplification. Generated by immunoSEQ multiplex PCR, the TCRdb table keeps only in-frame clones and is missing some. V, J and clone size were drawn from that table, and D and trimming were deduced from the DNA. The sample holds a few hundred thousand clones, 70% to 90% seen once. The CDR3 has 15 residues. The germline V gene encodes CDR1 SGHDT and CDR2 YYEEEE. With 0 bases clipped from V and 4 bases from J, the junction kept 3 bases outside the gene matches. The chain joins TRBV5-6 to TRBJ2-5, with TRBD1 identical over 10 bases. Material for sequencing was peripheral blood. The source of this sequence is a man between 18 and 35 years old with active or convalescent COVID-19. CDR3 residues: CASSLVGQGGETQYF. DNA of the CDR3: TGTGCCAGCAGCTTGGTCGGACAGGGGGGAGAGACCCAGTACTTC.